The clone carrying this T cell receptor beta chain was counted many times. Its target is unknown. The sample is drawn from a study of blood T cells in healthy people across ages. Study results and limitations: When set beside aged donors, long-lived donors presented more naive CD4+ cells and higher diversity.

Primed by a sample-barcoded 5' primer and a J-beta primer mix, a second PCR proceeded for about 7 to 11 cycles. MiXCR, applied by TCRdb to the 5' RACE reads, yields one record per CDR3 protein. The data show hundreds of thousands of distinct CDR3 sequences, around 52% seen once. Per the germline V gene, CDR1 is MDHEN and CDR2 is SYDVKM. V lost 8 bases to trimming and J lost 6 bases; unmatched junction nucleotides: 10. This CDR3 contains 14 residues. The sequence was obtained from a woman older than 75 in good health. Sequenced input: blood. This chain links TRBV28 with TRBJ2-1; 7 nucleotides match TRBD2. The CDR3 region has the DNA TGTGCCAGCGGTCCGAGCGGGATGGGCAATGAGCAGTTCTTC. Translation: CASGPSGMGNEQFF.